The rows below give T cell receptor beta chains drawn from one sample of a study of blood T cell repertoires in COVID-19. Profiled with immunoSEQ multiplex PCR; TCRdb holds only in-frame clones, not every one. This sample has roughly 670,000 clones, with approximately 90% found just once. The sequenced material came from peripheral blood. The source is a woman younger than 30 with acute or convalescent COVID-19. Each CDR3 is given with its conserved first and last residue. D genes are given only for firm matches. Size is omitted from some rows. Given values are once, few, many or a class for expanded clones.

d_gene	j_gene	abundance	len	v_gene	CDR3nt	CDR3aa
TRBD1	TRBJ1-3	few	15	TRBV4-3	TGCGCCAGCAGCCAGGACAGGAGATACCGAAACACCATATATTTT	CASSQDRRYRNTIYF
TRBD1	TRBJ2-2	-	14	TRBV24-1	TGTGCCACCAGAGGACAGGGGTCGGGCGGGGAGCTGTTTTTT	CATRGQGSGGELFF
-	TRBJ1-5	-	15	TRBV19	TGTGCCAGTAGTATAGGAACATCCCCCATTCAGCCCCAGCATTTT	CASSIGTSPIQPQHF
TRBD1	TRBJ1-1	-	16	TRBV11-2	TGTGCCAGCAGCTTCGCCCAGGGGGCGAAGAACACTGAAGCTTTCTTT	CASSFAQGAKNTEAFF
-	TRBJ2-3	once	15	TRBV9	TGTGCCAGCAGACCGGGTGGGGGGAGCACAGATACGCAGTATTTT	CASRPGGGSTDTQYF
-	TRBJ1-2	-	13	TRBV11-2	TGTGCCAGCAGAGGGGGGGGAGCTTTTGGCTACACCTTC	CASRGGGAFGYTF
-	TRBJ2-7	-	14	TRBV7-2	TGTGCCAGCAGCTTACGGGGGGCCGGGATCGAGCAGTACTTC	CASSLRGAGIEQYF
-	TRBJ2-5	-	13	TRBV12-3/TRBV12-4	TGTGCCAGCAGTTTTGGGGGCGTGGAGACCCAGTACTTC	CASSFGGVETQYF
-	TRBJ2-7	once	16	TRBV5-1	TGCGCCAGCAGCCTGACTGGACGGGAAACGTTGGAGGAGCAGTACTTC	CASSLTGRETLEEQYF
-	TRBJ1-4	-	12	TRBV7-9	TGTGCCAGCAGCCTCGTCAGTGAAAAACTGTTTTTT	CASSLVSEKLFF
-	TRBJ1-1	-	14	TRBV21-1	TGTGCCAGCAGCAAAGACAGCTTAAACACTGAAGCTTTCTTT	CASSKDSLNTEAFF